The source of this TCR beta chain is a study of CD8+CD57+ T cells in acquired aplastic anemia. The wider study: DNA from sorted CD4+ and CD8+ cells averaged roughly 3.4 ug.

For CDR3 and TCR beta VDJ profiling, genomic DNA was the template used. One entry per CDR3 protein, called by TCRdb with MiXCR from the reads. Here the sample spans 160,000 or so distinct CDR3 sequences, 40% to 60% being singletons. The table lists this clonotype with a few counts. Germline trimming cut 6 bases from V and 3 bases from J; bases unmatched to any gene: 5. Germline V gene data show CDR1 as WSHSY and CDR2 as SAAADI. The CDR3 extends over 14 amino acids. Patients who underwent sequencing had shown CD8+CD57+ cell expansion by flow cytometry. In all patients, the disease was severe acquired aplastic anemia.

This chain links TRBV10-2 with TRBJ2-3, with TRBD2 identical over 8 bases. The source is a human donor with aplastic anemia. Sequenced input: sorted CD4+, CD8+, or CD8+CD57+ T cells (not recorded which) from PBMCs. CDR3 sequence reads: CASRAGESTDTQYF. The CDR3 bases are TGCGCCAGCAGAGCGGGAGAATCGACAGATACGCAGTATTTT.